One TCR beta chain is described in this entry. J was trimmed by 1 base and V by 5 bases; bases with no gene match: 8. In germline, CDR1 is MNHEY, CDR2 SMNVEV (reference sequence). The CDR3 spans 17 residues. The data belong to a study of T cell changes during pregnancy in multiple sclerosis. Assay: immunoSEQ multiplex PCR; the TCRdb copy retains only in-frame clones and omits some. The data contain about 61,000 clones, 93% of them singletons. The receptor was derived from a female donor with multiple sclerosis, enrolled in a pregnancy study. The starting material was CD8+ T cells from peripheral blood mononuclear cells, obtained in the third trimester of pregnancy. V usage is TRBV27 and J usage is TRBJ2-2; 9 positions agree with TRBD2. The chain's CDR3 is CASSRTGTSRNTGELFF. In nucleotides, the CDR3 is TGTGCCAGCAGTCGGACCGGGACTAGCAGGAACACCGGGGAGCTGTTTTTT.